This TCR beta chain is drawn from a study of OX40 agonist ivuxolimab in advanced cancers. Produced via immunoSEQ multiplex PCR; TCRdb's table is partial and in-frame only. The data show 100,000 to 150,000 clones, 85% to 95% seen once. The J segment lost 4 bases and the V segment lost 8 bases, leaving 9 bases of the junction unmatched. This CDR3 contains 16 residues. CDR1 is MDHEN, CDR2 SYDVKM, per germline. V gene TRBV28 combines with J gene TRBJ1-6; TRBD1 matches at 9 bases. Sample: CD4+ or CD8+ T cells sorted from blood, taken in a trial of the OX40 agonist ivuxolimab. The TCR was taken from an adult with an advanced solid tumor such as melanoma, head and neck, liver or kidney cancer. The CDR3 is CASRVTGGGYNSPLHF. The CDR3 DNA follows: TGTGCCAGCCGAGTAACAGGGGGCGGGTATAATTCACCCCTCCACTTT.